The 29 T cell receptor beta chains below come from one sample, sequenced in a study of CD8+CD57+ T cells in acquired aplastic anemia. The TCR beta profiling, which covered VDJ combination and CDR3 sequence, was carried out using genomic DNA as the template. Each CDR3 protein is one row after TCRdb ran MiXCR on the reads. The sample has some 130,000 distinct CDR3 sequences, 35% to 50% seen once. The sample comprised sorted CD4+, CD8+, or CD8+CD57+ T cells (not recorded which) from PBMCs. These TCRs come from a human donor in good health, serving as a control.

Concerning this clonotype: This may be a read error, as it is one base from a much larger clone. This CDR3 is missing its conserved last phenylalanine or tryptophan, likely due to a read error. This CDR3 is CASTPGGPYEQYL. Written as DNA, the CDR3 is TGTGCCAGCACCCCCGGAGGGCCCTACGAGCAGTACCTC. The chain recombines TRBV28 with TRBJ2-7; D possibly corresponds to TRBD2 (6 bases). This CDR3 comprises 13 residues. The germline CDR1 and CDR2 sequences are MDHEN and SYDVKM. Between the trimmed V and J ends, which lost 7 bases and 2 bases, there was a span of 12 bases.

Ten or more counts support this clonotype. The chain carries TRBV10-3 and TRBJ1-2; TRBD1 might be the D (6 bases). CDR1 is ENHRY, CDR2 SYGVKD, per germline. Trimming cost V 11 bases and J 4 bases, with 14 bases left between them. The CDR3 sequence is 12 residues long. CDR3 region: CAAQGKGYGYTF. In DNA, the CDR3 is TGTGCCGCCCAGGGGAAGGGCTATGGCTACACCTTC.

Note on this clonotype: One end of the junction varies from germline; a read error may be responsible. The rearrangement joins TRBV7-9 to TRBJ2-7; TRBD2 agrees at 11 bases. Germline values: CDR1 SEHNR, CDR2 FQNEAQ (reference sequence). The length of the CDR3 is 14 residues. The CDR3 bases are TGTGCCAGCAGCCTAGCGGGAGGTGTGTACGAGCAGTACTTC. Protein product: CASSLAGGVYEQYF. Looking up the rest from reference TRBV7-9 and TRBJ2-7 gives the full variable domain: DTGVSQNPRHKITKRGQNVTFRCDPISEHNRLYWYRQTLGQGPEFLTYFQNEAQLEKSRLLSDRFSAERPKGSFSTLEIQRTEQGDSAMYLCASSLAGGVYEQYFGPGTRLTVT.

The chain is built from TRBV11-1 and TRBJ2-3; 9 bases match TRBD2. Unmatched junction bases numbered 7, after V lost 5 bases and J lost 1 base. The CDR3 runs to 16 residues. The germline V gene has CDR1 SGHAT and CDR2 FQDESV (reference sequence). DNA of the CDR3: TGTGCCAGCAGCCGCGATCTAGCGGGACGCACAGATACGCAGTATTTT. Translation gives CASSRDLAGRTDTQYF.

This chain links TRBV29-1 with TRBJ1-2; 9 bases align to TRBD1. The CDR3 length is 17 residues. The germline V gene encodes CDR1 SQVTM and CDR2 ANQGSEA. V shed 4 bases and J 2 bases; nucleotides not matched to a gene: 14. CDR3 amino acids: CSVVDKGWDRANYGYTF. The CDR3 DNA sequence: TGCAGCGTTGTCGACAAGGGGTGGGACAGGGCCAACTATGGCTACACCTTC.

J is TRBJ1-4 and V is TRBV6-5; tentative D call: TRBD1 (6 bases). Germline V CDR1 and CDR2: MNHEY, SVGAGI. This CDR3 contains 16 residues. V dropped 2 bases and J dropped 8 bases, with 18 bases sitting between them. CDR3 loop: CASSYKLTGGGEKLFF. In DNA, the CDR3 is TGTGCCAGCAGTTACAAATTGACAGGTGGTGGAGAAAAACTGTTTTTT.

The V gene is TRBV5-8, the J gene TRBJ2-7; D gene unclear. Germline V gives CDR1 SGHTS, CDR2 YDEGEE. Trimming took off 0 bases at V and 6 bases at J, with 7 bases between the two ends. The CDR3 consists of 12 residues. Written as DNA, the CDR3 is TGTGCCAGCAGCTTGGATGCCTGCGAGCAGTACTTC. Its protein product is CASSLDACEQYF.

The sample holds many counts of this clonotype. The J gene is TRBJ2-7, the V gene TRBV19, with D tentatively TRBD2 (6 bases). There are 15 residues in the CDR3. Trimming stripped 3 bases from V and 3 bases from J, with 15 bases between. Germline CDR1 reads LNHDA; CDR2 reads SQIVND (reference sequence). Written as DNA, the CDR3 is TGTGCCAGTAGTATCACGGGACTTGTCTACTACGAGCAGTACTTC. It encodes CASSITGLVYYEQYF.

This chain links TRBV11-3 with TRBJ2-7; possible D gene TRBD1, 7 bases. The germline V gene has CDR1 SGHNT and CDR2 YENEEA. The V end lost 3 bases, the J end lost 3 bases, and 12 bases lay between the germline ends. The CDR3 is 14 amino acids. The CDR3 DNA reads TGTGCCAGCAGCTTGGCAGGGGGAGGCTACGAGCAGTACTTC. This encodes CASSLAGGGYEQYF.

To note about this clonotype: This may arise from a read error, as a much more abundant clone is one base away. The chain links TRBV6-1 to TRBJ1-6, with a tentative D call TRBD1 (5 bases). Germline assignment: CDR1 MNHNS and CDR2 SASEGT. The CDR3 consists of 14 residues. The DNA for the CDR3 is TGTGCCAGCAGCGCAGGGACGGCGAATTTACCCCTCCACTTT. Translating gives CASSAGTANLPLHF.

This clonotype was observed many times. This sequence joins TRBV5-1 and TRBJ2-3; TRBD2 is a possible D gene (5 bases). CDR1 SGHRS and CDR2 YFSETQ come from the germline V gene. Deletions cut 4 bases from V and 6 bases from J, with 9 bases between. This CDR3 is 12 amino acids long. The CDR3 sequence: CASSGELDTQYF. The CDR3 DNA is TGCGCCAGCAGCGGGGAGTTGGATACGCAGTATTTT.

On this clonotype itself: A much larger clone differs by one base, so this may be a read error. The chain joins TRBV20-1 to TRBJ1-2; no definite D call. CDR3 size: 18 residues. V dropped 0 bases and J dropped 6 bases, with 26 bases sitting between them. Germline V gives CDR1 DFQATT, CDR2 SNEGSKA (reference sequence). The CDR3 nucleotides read TGCAGTGCTAGAGATCTGGAGGCCGCCGGAGGCCGGCGACATGGCTACACCTTC. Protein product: CSARDLEAAGGRRHGYTF.

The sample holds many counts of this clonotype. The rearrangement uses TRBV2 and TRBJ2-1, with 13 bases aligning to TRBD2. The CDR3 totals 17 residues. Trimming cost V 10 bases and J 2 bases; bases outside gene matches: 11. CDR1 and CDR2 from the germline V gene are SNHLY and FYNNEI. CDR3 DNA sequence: TGTGCCACCGGGTCGACTAGCGGGAGGTCCACCTACAATGAGCAGTTCTTC. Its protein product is CATGSTSGRSTYNEQFF.

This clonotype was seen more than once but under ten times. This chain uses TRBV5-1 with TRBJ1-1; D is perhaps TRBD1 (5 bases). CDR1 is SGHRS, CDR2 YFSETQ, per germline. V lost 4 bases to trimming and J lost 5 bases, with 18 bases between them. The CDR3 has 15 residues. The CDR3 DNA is TGCGCCAGCAGCCCCCGGTTCGGGGCTGGGACTGAAGCTTTCTTT. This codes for CASSPRFGAGTEAFF. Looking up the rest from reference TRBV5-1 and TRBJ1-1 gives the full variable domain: KAGVTQTPRYLIKTRGQQVTLSCSPISGHRSVSWYQQTPGQGLQFLFEYFSETQRNKGNFPGRFSGRQFSNSRSEMNVSTLELGDSALYLCASSPRFGAGTEAFFGQGTRLTVV.

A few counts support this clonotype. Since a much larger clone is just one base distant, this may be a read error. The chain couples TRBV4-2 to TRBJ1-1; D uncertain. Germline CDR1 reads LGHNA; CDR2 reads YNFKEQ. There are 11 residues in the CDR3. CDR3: CASSQGTEALF. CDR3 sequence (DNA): TGTGCCAGCAGCCAGGGCACTGAAGCTCTCTTT.

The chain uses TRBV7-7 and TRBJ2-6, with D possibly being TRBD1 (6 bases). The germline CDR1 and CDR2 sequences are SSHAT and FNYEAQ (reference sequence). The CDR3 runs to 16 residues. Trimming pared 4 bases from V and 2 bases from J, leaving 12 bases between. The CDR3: CASSSHRATGANVLTF. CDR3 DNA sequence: TGTGCCAGCAGCTCCCACAGGGCGACTGGGGCCAACGTCCTGACTTTC.

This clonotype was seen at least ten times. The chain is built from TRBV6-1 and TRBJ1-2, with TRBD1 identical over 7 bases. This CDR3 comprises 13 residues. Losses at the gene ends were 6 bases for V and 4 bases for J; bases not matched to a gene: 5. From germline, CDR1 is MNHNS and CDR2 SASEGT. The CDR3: CASRHRGSYGYTF. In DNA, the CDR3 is TGTGCCAGCAGACACAGGGGAAGCTATGGCTACACCTTC.

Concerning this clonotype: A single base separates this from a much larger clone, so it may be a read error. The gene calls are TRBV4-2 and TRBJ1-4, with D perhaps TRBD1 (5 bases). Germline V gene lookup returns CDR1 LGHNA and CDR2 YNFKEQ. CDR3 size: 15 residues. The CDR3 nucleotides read TGTGCCAGCAGCCAAGGGTATAGGGGAAATGAAAAACTGCTTTTT. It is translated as CASSQGYRGNEKLLF.

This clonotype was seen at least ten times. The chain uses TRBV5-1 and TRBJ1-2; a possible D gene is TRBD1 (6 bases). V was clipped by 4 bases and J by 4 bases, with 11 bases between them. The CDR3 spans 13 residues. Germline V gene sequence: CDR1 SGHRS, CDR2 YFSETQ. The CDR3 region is CASSTQDSYGYTF. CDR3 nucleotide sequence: TGCGCCAGCAGCACTCAGGACAGCTATGGCTACACCTTC. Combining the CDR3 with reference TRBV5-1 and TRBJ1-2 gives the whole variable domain KAGVTQTPRYLIKTRGQQVTLSCSPISGHRSVSWYQQTPGQGLQFLFEYFSETQRNKGNFPGRFSGRQFSNSRSEMNVSTLELGDSALYLCASSTQDSYGYTFGSGTRLTVV.

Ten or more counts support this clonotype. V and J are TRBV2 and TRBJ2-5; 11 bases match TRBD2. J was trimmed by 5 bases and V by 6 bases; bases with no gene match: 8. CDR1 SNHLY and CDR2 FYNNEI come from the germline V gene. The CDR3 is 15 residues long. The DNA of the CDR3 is TGTGCCAGCAGCTTAGCGGGGGGGCCGGAGGAGACCCAGTACTTC. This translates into CASSLAGGPEETQYF.

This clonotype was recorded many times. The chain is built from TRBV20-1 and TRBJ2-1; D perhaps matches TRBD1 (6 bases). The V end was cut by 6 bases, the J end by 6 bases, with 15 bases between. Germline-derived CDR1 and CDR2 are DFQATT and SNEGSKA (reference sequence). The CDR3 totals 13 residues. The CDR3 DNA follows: TGCAGTGCCGATTTGGGGGCTAGCAATGAGCAGTTCTTC. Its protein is CSADLGASNEQFF.

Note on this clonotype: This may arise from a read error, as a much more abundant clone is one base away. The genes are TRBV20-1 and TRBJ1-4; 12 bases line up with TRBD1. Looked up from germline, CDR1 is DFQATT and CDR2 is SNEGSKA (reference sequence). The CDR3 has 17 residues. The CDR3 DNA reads TGCAGTGCTGTACGGGACAGGGGGCCCTCAACTAGTGAAAAACTGTTTTTT. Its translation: CSAVRDRGPSTSEKLFF.

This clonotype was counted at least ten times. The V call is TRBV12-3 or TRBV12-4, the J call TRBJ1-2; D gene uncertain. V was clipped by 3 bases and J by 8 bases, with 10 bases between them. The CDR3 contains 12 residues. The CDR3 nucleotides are TGTGCCAGCAGTTTGGGCAGCAACGGCTACACCTTC. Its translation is CASSLGSNGYTF.

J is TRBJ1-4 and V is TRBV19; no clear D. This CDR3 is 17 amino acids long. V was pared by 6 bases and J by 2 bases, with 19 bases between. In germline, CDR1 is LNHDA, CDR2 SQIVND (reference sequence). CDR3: CASRGIRRGLTNEKLFF. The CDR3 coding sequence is TGTGCCAGTAGGGGAATTCGGAGAGGGCTCACTAATGAAAAACTGTTTTTT. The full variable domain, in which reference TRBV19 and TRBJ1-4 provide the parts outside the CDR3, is DGGITQSPKYLFRKEGQNVTLSCEQNLNHDAMYWYRQDPGQGLRLIYYSQIVNDFQKGDIAEGYSVSREKKESFPLTVTSAQKNPTAFYLCASRGIRRGLTNEKLFFGSGTQLSVL.

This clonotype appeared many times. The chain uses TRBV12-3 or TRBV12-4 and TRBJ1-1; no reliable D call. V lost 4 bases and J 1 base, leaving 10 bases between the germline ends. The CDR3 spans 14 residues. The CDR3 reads CASSSYHRNTEAFF. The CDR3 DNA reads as TGTGCCAGCAGTTCCTACCACAGGAACACTGAAGCTTTCTTT.

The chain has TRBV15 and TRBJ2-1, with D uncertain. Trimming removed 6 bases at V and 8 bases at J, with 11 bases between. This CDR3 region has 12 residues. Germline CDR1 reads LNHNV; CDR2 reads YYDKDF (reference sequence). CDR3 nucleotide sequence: TGTGCCACCAGTTTGAGGAGTCATGAGCAGTTCTTC. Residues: CATSLRSHEQFF.

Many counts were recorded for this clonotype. CDR3 in DNA: TGCGCCAGCAGTGACAGGGTCATTGGGATGAACACTGAAGCTTTCTTT. It encodes CASSDRVIGMNTEAFF. V gene TRBV10-2 combines with J gene TRBJ1-1, with D possibly matching TRBD1 (5 bases). The ends were cut back, 3 bases at V and 0 bases at J, with 14 bases in the middle. Germline V gives CDR1 WSHSY, CDR2 SAAADI. This CDR3 comprises 16 residues.

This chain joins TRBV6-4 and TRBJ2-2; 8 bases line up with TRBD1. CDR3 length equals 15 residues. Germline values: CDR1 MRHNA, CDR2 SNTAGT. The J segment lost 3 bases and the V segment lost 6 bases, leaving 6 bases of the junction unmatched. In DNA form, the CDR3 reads TGTGCCAGCAGCCCCCAACAGGGGGACACCGGGGAGCTGTTTTTT. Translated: CASSPQQGDTGELFF.

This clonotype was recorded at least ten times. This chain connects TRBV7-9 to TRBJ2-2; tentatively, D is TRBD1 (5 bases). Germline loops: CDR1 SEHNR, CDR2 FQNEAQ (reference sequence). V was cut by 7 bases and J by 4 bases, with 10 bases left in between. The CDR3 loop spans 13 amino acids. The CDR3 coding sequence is TGTGCCAGCACCAAACAGGTCACCGGGGAGCTGTTTTTT. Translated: CASTKQVTGELFF.